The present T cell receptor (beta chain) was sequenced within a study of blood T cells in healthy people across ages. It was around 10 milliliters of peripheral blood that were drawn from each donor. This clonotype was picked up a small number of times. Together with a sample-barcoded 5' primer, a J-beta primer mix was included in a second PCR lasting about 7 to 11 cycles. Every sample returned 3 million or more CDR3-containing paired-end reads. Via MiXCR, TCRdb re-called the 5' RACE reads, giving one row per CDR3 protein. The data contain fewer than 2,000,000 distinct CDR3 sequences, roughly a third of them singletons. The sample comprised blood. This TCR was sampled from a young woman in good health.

The DNA for the CDR3 is TGCAGCGTGGCACTGGGCTGGGGGCGGACCTACAATGAGCAGTTCTTC. Encoded protein: CSVALGWGRTYNEQFF. The rearrangement links TRBV29-1 to TRBJ2-1, with D possibly matching TRBD1 (6 bases). V lost 6 bases and J 2 bases, leaving 20 bases between the germline ends. The CDR3 is 16 amino acids. Germline V gives CDR1 SQVTM, CDR2 ANQGSEA.